This TCR beta chain was profiled in a study of blood T cells in healthy people across ages. Turning to the study itself: Template switching captured about one barcoded beta molecule per two T cells.

The CDR3 extends over 12 amino acids. J was trimmed by 2 bases and V by 8 bases; bases with no gene match: 3. Germline CDR1 GTSNPN, CDR2 SVGIG (reference sequence). Whole-study findings and limits: A greater number of naive CD4+ cells and higher diversity distinguished long-lived donors from aged donors. A strong correlation between TCR beta diversity and naive T cell percentage was seen.

As concerns this clonotype: Its antigen is unidentified.

Alongside a J-beta primer mix, a sample-barcoded 5' primer served in a second PCR lasting about 7 to 11 cycles. TCRdb analysed the 5' RACE reads with MiXCR anew, one entry per CDR3 protein. The sample has about 1,500,000 distinct CDR3 sequences, approximately 42% seen once; the top ten hold roughly 8.2%. The sample taken for sequencing was blood. The rearrangement uses TRBV30 and TRBJ1-2; TRBD1 matches at 9 bases. The receptor's source is a woman aged 18-29 years in good health. DNA of the CDR3: TGTGCCGGGACAGGGACCAACTATGGCTACACCTTC. Translated: CAGTGTNYGYTF. Together with reference TRBV30 and TRBJ1-2, the CDR3 gives the full variable domain: SQTIHQWPATLVQPVGSPLSLECTVEGTSNPNLYWYRQAAGRGLQLLFYSVGIGQISSEVPQNLSASRPQDRQFILSSKKLLLSDSGFYLCAGTGTNYGYTFGSGTRLTVV.